The clone carrying this T cell receptor beta chain was recorded a few times. Its antigen remains unknown. TCR sequencing used cDNA made by reverse transcription of extracted RNA. Method: immunoSEQ multiplex PCR; TCRdb's copy keeps in-frame clones and lacks some. The sample has fewer than 350,000 clones, 55% to 70% seen once; the top ten hold under 2%. The treatment was: oral pan-JAK inhibitor, 5-10 mg twice daily. PBMCs, the starting material, were the source of sorted CD4+ and CD8+ T cells. The data belong to a study of CD8+ T cells in alopecia areata. Study summary: Percent affected scalp area, the SALT score, rated treated patients' severity.

Study-wide results and limits: During tofacitinib treatment, many expanded lesional clones remained in scalp and blood.

The TCR originated in a human donor with alopecia areata. The specimen comprised CD4+ T cells sorted from blood, sampled at week 24, from a patient treated with tofacitinib.

CDR3 sequence reads: CASSLTSEAGEQYF. As DNA, the CDR3 is TGTGCCAGCAGCCTAACGTCCGAAGCGGGTGAGCAGTACTTC. The chain couples TRBV27 to TRBJ2-7, with D perhaps TRBD2 (6 bases). The CDR3 has 14 residues. V lost 6 bases and J 7 bases, leaving 19 bases between the germline ends. Germline lookup yields CDR1 MNHEY and CDR2 SMNVEV (reference sequence).